This TCR beta chain stems from a study of technical replicates of blood from a handful of donors. Only in-frame clones appear in the TCRdb table, and some are missing; sequencing was by immunoSEQ multiplex PCR. The data show about 100,000 clones, with roughly 95% seen just once and 0.22% held by the top ten. The TCR was taken from a human donor in good health. The sample was T cells isolated from PBMCs.

The CDR3 DNA follows: TGTGCCAGCAGCCAAGGGACAGGGGGCGCCTTCCACTTT. This gives the protein CASSQGTGGAFHF. The chain joins TRBV13 to TRBJ1-6; 12 bases fit TRBD1. The CDR3 is 13 amino acids. Germline assignment: CDR1 PRHDT and CDR2 FYEKMQ (reference sequence). Trimming removed 5 bases from V and 17 bases from J; junction bases left unmatched: 7.